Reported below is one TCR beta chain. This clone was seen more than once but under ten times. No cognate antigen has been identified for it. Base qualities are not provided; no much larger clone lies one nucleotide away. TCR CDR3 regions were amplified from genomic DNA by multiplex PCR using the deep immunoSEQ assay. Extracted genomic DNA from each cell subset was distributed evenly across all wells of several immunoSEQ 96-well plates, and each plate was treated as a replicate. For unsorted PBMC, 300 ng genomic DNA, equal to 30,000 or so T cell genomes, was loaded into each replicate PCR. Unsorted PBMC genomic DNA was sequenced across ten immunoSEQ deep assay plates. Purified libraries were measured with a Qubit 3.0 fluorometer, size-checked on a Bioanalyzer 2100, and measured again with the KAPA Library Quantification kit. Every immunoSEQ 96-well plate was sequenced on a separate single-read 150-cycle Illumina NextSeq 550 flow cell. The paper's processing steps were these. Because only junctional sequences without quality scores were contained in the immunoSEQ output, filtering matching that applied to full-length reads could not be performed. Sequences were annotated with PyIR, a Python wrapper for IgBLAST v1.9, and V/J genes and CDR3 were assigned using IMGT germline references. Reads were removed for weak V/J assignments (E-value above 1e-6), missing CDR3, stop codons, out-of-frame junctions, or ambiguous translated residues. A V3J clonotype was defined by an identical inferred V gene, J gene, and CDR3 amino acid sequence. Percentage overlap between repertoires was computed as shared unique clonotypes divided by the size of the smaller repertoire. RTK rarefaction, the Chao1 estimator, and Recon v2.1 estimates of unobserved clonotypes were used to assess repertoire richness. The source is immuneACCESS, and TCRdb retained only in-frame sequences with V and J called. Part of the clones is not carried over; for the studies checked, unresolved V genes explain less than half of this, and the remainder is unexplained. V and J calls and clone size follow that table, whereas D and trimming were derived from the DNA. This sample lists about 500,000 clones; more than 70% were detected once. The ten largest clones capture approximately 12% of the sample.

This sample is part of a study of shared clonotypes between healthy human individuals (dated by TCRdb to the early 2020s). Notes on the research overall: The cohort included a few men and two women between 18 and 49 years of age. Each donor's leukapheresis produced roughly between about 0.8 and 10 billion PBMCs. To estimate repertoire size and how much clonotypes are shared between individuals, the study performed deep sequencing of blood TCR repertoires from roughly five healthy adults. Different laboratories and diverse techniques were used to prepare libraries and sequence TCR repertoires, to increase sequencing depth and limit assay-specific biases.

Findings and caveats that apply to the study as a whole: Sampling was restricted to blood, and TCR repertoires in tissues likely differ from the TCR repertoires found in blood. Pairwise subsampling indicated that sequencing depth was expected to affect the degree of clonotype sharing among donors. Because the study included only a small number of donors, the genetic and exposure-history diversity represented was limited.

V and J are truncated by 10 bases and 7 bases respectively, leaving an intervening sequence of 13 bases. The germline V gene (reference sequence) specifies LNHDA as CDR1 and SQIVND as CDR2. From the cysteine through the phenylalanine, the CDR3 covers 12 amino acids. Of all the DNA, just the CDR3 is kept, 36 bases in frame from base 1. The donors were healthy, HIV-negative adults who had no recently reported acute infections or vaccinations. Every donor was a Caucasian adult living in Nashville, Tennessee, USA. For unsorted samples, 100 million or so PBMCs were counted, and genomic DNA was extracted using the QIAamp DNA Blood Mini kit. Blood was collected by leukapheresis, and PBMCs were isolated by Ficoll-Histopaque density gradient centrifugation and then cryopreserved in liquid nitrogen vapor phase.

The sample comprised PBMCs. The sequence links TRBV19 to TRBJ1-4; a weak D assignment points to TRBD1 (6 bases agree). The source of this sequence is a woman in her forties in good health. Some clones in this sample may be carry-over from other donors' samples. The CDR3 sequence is CAIQDSGEKLFF. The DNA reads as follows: TGTGCCATACAGGACAGTGGTGAAAAACTGTTTTTT.